The present T cell receptor (beta chain) was sequenced within a study of cytomegalovirus exposure and HLA in healthy donors. The wider study: In a previous analysis, 120 million or so unique TCR beta sequences were found from some 180 million T cells. Study observations and caveats: Among the CMV-associated chains, a few were confirmed in vitro as specific for CMV antigens. Association of fewer than 20,000 TCR beta sequences with HLA alleles was found at 0.05 false discovery rate in a later analysis.

With 60 Vbeta and 13 Jbeta primers, the PCR was carried out. Some clones are missing from TCRdb's copy, which holds only in-frame ones; the method was immunoSEQ multiplex PCR. The table records around 91,000 clones, roughly 78% of them present only once. Of note for this clone: The antigen remains undetermined.

This clonotype originated in a woman in her 40s in good health and CMV-seropositive. The sequencing sample was made of PBMCs.

In nucleotides, the CDR3 is TGTGCCAGTAGCCAAGGGACAGGCTCCTACGAGCAGTACTTC. It yields the protein CASSQGTGSYEQYF. The rearrangement uses TRBV19 and TRBJ2-7; 8 bases align to TRBD1. Germline CDR1 reads LNHDA; CDR2 reads SQIVND (reference sequence). The CDR3 has 14 amino acids. V shed 6 bases, J shed 0 bases, and the junction held 4 bases outside the gene matches.